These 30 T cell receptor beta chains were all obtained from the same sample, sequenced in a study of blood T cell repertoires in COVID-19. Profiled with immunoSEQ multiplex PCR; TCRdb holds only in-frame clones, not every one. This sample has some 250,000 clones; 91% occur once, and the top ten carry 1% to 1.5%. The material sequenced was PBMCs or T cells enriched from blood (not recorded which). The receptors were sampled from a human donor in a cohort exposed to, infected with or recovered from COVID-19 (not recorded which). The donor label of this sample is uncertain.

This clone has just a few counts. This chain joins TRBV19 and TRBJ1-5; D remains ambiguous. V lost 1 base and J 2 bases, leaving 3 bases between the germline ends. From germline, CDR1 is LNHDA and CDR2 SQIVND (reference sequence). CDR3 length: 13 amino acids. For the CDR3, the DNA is TGTGCCAGTAGTATAGGGCGCAATCAGCCCCAGCATTTT. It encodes CASSIGRNQPQHF.

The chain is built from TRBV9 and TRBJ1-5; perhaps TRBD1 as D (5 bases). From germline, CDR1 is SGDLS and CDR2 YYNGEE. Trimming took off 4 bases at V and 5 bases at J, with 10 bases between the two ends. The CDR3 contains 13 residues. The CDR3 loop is CASSLSGDQPQHF. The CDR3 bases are TGTGCCAGCAGCTTATCGGGGGATCAGCCCCAGCATTTT.

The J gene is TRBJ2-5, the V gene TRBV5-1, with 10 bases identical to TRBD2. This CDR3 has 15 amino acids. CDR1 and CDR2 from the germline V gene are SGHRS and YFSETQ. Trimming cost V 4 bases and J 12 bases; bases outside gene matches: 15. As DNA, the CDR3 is TGCGCCAGCAGCGGAGGGCTAGCGGGGGACGATACAGAGTACTTC. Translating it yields CASSGGLAGDDTEYF.

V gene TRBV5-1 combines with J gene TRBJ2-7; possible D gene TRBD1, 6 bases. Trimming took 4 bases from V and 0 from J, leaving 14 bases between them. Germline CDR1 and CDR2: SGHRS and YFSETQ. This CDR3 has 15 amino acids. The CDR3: CASSLTGAPSYEQYF. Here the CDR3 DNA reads TGCGCCAGCAGCCTGACAGGCGCCCCCTCCTACGAGCAGTACTTC.

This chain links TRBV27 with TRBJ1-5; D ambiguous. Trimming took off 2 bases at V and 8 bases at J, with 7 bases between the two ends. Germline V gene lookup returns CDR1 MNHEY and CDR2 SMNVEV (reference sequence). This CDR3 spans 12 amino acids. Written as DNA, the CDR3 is TGTGCCAGCAGTTTAGCCGGGAAGCCCCAGCATTTT. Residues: CASSLAGKPQHF.

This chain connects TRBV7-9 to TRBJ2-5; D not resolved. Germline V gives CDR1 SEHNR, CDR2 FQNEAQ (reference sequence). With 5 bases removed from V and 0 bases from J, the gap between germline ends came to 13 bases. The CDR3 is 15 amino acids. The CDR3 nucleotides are TGTGCCAGCAGCATCAAACTACCAAACCAAGAGACCCAGTACTTC. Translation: CASSIKLPNQETQYF.

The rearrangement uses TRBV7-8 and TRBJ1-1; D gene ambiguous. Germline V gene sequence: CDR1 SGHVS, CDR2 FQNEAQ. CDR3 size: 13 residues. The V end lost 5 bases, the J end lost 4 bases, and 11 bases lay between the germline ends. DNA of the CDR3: TGTGCCAGCAGCGCCCCTAACGGCACTGAAGCTTTCTTT. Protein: CASSAPNGTEAFF.

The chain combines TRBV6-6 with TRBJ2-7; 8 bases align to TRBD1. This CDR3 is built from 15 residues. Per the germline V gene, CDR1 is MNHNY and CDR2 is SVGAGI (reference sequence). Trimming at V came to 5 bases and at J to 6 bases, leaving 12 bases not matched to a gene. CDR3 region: CASSDDRRTGGEQYF. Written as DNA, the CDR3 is TGTGCCAGCAGTGACGATCGCCGAACAGGGGGCGAGCAGTACTTC.

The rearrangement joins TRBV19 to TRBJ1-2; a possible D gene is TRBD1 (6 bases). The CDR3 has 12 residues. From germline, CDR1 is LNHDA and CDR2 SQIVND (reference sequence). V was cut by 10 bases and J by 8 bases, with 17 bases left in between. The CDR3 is CATQVGGIGYTF. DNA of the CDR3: TGTGCCACTCAAGTTGGGGGCATAGGCTACACCTTC. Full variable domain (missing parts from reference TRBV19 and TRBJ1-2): DGGITQSPKYLFRKEGQNVTLSCEQNLNHDAMYWYRQDPGQGLRLIYYSQIVNDFQKGDIAEGYSVSREKKESFPLTVTSAQKNPTAFYLCATQVGGIGYTFGSGTRLTVV.

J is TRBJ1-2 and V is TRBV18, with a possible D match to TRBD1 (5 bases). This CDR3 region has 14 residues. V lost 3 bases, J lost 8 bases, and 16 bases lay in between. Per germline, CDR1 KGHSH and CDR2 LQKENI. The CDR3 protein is CASSPSRDFGGYTF. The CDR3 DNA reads TGTGCCAGCTCACCCTCCAGGGACTTTGGGGGCTACACCTTC.

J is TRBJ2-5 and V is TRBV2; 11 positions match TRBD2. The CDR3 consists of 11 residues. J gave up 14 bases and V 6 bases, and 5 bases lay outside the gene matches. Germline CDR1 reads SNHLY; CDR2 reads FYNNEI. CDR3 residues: CASSATSGVYF. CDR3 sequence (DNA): TGTGCCAGCAGCGCGACTAGCGGGGTCTACTTC.

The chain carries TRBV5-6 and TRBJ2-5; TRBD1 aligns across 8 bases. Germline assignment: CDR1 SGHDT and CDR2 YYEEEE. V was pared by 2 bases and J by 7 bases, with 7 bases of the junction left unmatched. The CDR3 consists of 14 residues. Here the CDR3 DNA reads TGTGCCAGCAGCTTAGTAGCGGACAGGGCGACCCAGTACTTC. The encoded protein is CASSLVADRATQYF.

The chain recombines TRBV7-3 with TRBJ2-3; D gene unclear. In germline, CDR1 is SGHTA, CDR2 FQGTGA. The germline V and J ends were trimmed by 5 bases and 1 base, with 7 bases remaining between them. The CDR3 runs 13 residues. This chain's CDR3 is CASSVRGTDTQYF. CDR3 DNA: TGTGCCAGCAGCGTCCGGGGCACAGATACGCAGTATTTT.

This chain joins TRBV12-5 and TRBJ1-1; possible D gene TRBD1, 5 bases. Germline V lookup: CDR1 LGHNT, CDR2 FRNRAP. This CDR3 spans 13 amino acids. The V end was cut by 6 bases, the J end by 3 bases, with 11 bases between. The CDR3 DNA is TGTGCTAGTGGCCTCGACAGACACACTGAAGCTTTCTTT. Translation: CASGLDRHTEAFF.

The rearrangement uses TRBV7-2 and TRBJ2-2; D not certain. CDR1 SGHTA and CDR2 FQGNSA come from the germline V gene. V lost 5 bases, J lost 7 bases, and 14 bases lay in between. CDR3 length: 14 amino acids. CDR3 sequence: CASSPRAAGGELFF. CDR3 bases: TGTGCCAGCAGCCCCCGTGCGGCCGGCGGGGAGCTGTTTTTT.

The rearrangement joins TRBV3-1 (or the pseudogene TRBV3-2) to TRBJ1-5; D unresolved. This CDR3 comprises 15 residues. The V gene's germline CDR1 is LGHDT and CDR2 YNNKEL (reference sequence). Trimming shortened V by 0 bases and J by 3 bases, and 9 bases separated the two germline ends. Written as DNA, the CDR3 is TGTGCCAGCAGCCAAGATAGCAGCCTCAATCAGCCCCAGCATTTT. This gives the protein CASSQDSSLNQPQHF.

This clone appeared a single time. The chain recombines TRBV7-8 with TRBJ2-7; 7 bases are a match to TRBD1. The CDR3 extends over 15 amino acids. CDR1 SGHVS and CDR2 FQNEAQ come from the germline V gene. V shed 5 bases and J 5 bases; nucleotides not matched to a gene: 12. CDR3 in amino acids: CASSPGTVLFHEQYF. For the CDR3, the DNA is TGTGCCAGCAGCCCCGGGACAGTCCTTTTCCACGAGCAGTACTTC.

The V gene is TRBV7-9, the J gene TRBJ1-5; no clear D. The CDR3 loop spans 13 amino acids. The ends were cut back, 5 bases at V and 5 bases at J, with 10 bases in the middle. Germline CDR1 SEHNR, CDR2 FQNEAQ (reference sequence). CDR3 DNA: TGTGCCAGCAGCGTGGGCGTAGATCAGCCCCAGCATTTT. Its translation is CASSVGVDQPQHF.

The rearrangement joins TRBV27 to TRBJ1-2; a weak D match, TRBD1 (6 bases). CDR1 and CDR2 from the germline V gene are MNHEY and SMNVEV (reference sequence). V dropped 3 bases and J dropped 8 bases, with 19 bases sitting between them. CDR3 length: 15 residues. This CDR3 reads CASSFLTEQGQGYTF. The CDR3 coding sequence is TGTGCCAGCAGTTTTTTGACCGAGCAGGGGCAAGGCTACACCTTC.

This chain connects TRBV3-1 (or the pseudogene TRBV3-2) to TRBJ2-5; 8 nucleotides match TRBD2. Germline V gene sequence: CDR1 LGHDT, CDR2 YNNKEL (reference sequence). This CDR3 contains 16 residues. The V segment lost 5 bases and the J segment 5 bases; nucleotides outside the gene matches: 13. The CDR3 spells CASSSSSGSKGETQYF. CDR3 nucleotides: TGTGCCAGCAGCTCCTCTAGCGGGTCAAAAGGGGAGACCCAGTACTTC.

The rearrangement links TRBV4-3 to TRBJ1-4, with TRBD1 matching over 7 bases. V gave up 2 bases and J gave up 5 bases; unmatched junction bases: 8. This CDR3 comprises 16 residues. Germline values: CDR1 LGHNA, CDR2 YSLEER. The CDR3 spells CASSQPVTGANEKLFF. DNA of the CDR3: TGCGCCAGCAGCCAACCTGTCACAGGGGCGAATGAAAAACTGTTTTTT.

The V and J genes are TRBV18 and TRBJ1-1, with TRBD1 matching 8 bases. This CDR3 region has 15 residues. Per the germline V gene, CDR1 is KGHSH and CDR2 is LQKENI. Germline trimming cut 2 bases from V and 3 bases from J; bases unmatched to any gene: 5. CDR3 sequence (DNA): TGTGCCAGCTCACCAGGACAGGGTACGGACACTGAAGCTTTCTTT. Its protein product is CASSPGQGTDTEAFF. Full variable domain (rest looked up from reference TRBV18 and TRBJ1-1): NAGVMQNPRHLVRRRGQEARLRCSPMKGHSHVYWYRQLPEEGLKFMVYLQKENIIDESGMPKERFSAEFPKEGPSILRIQQVVRGDSAAYFCASSPGQGTDTEAFFGQGTRLTVV.

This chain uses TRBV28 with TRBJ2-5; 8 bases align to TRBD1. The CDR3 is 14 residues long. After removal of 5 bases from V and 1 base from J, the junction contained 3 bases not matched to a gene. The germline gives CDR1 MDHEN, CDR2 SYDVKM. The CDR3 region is CASSITGGQETQYF. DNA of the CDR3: TGTGCCAGCAGTATAACAGGGGGCCAAGAGACCCAGTACTTC.

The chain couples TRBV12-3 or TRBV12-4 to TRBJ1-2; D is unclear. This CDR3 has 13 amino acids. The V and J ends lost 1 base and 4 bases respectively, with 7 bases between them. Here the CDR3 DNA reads TGTGCCAGCAGTTTAGTCGGGGTCTATGGCTACACCTTC. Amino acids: CASSLVGVYGYTF.

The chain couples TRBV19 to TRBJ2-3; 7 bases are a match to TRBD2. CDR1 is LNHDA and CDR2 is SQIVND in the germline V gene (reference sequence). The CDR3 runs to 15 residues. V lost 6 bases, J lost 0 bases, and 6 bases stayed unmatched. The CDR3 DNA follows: TGTGCCAGTAGCCCTCGAGCGGGAAGCACAGATACGCAGTATTTT. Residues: CASSPRAGSTDTQYF.

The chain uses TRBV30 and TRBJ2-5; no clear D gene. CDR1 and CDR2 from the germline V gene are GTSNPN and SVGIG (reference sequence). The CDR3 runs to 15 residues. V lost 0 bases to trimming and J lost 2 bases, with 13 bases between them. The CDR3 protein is CAWSVSSGRQETQYF. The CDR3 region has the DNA TGTGCCTGGAGTGTATCATCCGGCAGGCAAGAGACCCAGTACTTC.

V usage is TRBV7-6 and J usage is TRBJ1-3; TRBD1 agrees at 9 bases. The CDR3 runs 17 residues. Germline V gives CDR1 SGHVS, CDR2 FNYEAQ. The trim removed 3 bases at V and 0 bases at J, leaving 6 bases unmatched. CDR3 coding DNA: TGTGCCAGCAGCTTGGGGACAGGGCTGAGCTCTGGAAACACCATATATTTT. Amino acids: CASSLGTGLSSGNTIYF.

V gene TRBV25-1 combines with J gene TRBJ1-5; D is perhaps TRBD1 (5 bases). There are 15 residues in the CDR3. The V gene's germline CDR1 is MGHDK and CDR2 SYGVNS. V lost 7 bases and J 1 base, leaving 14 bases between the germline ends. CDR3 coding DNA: TGTGCCAGCATCGGGAGGGGCACGAGCAATCAGCCCCAGCATTTT. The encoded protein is CASIGRGTSNQPQHF.

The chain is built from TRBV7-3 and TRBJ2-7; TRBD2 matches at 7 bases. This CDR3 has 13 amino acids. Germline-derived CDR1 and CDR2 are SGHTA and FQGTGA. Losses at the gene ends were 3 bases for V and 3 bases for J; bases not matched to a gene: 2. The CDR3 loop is CASSFPGGYEQYF. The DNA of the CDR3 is TGTGCCAGCAGCTTTCCGGGGGGCTACGAGCAGTACTTC.

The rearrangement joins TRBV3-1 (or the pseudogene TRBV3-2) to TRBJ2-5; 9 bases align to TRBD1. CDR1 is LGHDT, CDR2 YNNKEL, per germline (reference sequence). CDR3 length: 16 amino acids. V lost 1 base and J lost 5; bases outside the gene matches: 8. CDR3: CASSQASTGGEETQYF. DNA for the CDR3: TGTGCCAGCAGCCAAGCTTCCACAGGGGGCGAGGAGACCCAGTACTTC.